The present T cell receptor beta chain was sequenced within a study of HIV-infected patients and healthy controls. Study results and limitations: HLA types of the donors remained undetermined.

Reverse transcription used about 500 ng RNA and constant-region primers for alpha and beta. Each of the alpha and beta chains got its own library through chain-specific third strand synthesis with indices. A roughly 25-cycle PCR with P5s and P7 primers followed a short adapter-adding first PCR. A single record per CDR3 protein comes from TCRdb applying MiXCR to the 5' RACE reads. The table includes approximately 9,000 distinct CDR3 sequences, 6.5% to 9.5% detected once. The J segment lost 6 bases and the V segment lost 4 bases, leaving 5 bases of the junction unmatched. The CDR3 loop spans 14 amino acids. The germline CDR1 and CDR2 sequences are LNHDA and SQIVND (reference sequence). No cell fractionation was done, so the repertoire covers all unsorted peripheral blood T cells. In the case of this clonotype: The target antigen is unknown.

The origin of this receptor is an adult with HIV infection. The donor label of this sample is uncertain. The sample consisted of blood, taken before antiretroviral therapy. The chain carries TRBV19 and TRBJ2-1; 8 bases map to TRBD1. This CDR3 is CASSRQGTINEQFF. DNA for the CDR3: TGTGCCAGTAGTAGACAGGGGACGATCAATGAGCAGTTCTTC.